This paragraph reports one T cell receptor beta chain. Clones were sequenced by immunoSEQ multiplex PCR, and TCRdb holds only the in-frame ones, with some missing. The table has 100,000 or so clones, about 94% seen once; the top ten hold almost 0.9%. CDR3 length: 16 residues. V shed 5 bases and J 5 bases; nucleotides not matched to a gene: 6. CDR1 and CDR2 (germline): MNHEY, SMNVEV (reference sequence). These data are taken from a study of cytomegalovirus exposure and HLA in healthy donors. The chain combines TRBV27 with TRBJ2-2; 12 bases are a match to TRBD2. The TCR originated in a woman aged 18-29 years in good health and CMV-seronegative. The material sequenced was PBMCs. The CDR3 region is CASSLLAGGGTGELFF. The CDR3 DNA reads TGTGCCAGCAGTCTACTAGCGGGAGGTGGTACCGGGGAGCTGTTTTTT.